Listed below are T cell receptor beta chains from one sample, sequenced in a study of CD8+ T cells in alopecia areata. This table comes from immunoSEQ multiplex PCR, and its TCRdb copy is limited to in-frame clones, with some not included. Found here are some 200,000 clones, 50% to 60% of them singletons; the top ten hold roughly 1.4%. The sequenced sample was CD4+ T cells sorted from blood, obtained at week 4, from a patient treated with tofacitinib. Receptors were obtained from a human donor with alopecia areata. CDR3s include the opening cysteine and the closing phenylalanine or tryptophan. Fields, in order: clone size, V gene, J gene, D gene, CDR3 protein, CDR3 DNA. D genes are given only for firm matches. For some rows the clone size is stated as once, few or many, or as a class when expanded; others skip it.

clone size: -; V gene: TRBV19; J gene: TRBJ2-2; D gene: TRBD1; CDR3 protein: CASSKTGVNTGELFF; CDR3 DNA: TGTGCCAGTAGCAAAACAGGGGTGAACACCGGGGAGCTGTTTTTT
clone size: -; V gene: TRBV6-5; J gene: TRBJ2-7; D gene: -; CDR3 protein: CASSYGAGNYEQYF; CDR3 DNA: TGTGCCAGCAGTTACGGAGCAGGGAACTACGAGCAGTACTTC
clone size: -; V gene: TRBV5-6; J gene: TRBJ2-1; D gene: -; CDR3 protein: CASSLDRGGFNEQFF; CDR3 DNA: TGTGCCAGCAGCTTGGACAGGGGAGGATTCAATGAGCAGTTCTTC
clone size: -; V gene: TRBV4-1; J gene: TRBJ2-1; D gene: TRBD2; CDR3 protein: CASSQETSVSVYEQFF; CDR3 DNA: TGCGCCAGCAGCCAAGAAACTAGCGTCTCGGTATATGAGCAGTTCTTC
clone size: -; V gene: TRBV7-3; J gene: TRBJ2-3; D gene: -; CDR3 protein: CASSLIGSLTDTQYF; CDR3 DNA: TGTGCCAGCAGCTTGATAGGGAGCCTCACAGATACGCAGTATTTT
clone size: -; V gene: TRBV2; J gene: TRBJ2-1; D gene: TRBD1; CDR3 protein: CASRPDRGMFF; CDR3 DNA: TGTGCCAGCAGACCAGACAGGGGTATGTTCTTC
clone size: -; V gene: TRBV30; J gene: TRBJ1-1; D gene: -; CDR3 protein: CAWRENTEAFF; CDR3 DNA: TGTGCCTGGAGGGAGAACACTGAAGCTTTCTTT
clone size: -; V gene: TRBV30; J gene: TRBJ1-1; D gene: -; CDR3 protein: CAWSAGKRTEAFF; CDR3 DNA: TGTGCCTGGAGTGCGGGGAAGCGGACTGAAGCTTTCTTT
clone size: -; V gene: TRBV5-6; J gene: TRBJ2-7; D gene: -; CDR3 protein: CASSRGVGTWPYEQYF; CDR3 DNA: TGTGCCAGCAGCCGGGGCGTAGGGACATGGCCCTACGAGCAGTACTTC
clone size: -; V gene: TRBV30; J gene: TRBJ1-1; D gene: -; CDR3 protein: CAWSEGSRTGTEAFF; CDR3 DNA: TGTGCCTGGAGTGAAGGCAGTCGAACAGGCACTGAAGCTTTCTTT
clone size: few; V gene: TRBV9; J gene: TRBJ1-1; D gene: -; CDR3 protein: CASSPTIWENTEAFF; CDR3 DNA: TGTGCCAGCAGCCCCACAATTTGGGAGAACACTGAAGCTTTCTTT
clone size: -; V gene: TRBV29-1; J gene: TRBJ1-1; D gene: -; CDR3 protein: CSAAIGTEAFF; CDR3 DNA: TGCAGCGCCGCAATAGGAACTGAAGCTTTCTTT
clone size: few; V gene: TRBV6-6; J gene: TRBJ1-3; D gene: -; CDR3 protein: CASSYSLSGNTIYF; CDR3 DNA: TGTGCCAGCAGTTACTCCCTCTCTGGAAACACCATATATTTT
clone size: few; V gene: TRBV5-1; J gene: TRBJ1-4; D gene: TRBD1; CDR3 protein: CASSKGQGATNEKLFF; CDR3 DNA: TGCGCCAGCAGCAAAGGACAGGGCGCAACTAATGAAAAACTGTTTTTT
clone size: -; V gene: TRBV10-3; J gene: TRBJ2-5; D gene: -; CDR3 protein: CAIGGFRGETQYF; CDR3 DNA: TGTGCCATCGGGGGGTTCCGAGGGGAGACCCAGTACTTC
clone size: -; V gene: TRBV9; J gene: TRBJ2-3; D gene: -; CDR3 protein: CASSVGRGSTDTQYF; CDR3 DNA: TGTGCCAGCAGCGTAGGGCGGGGCAGCACAGATACGCAGTATTTT
clone size: -; V gene: TRBV25-1; J gene: TRBJ2-6; D gene: -; CDR3 protein: CASSVGGRGANVLTF; CDR3 DNA: TGTGCCAGCAGCGTAGGGGGACGTGGGGCCAACGTCCTGACTTTC
clone size: -; V gene: TRBV5-1; J gene: TRBJ2-5; D gene: TRBD2; CDR3 protein: CASSPGVAGSQETQYF; CDR3 DNA: TGCGCCAGCAGCCCAGGGGTAGCGGGGTCCCAAGAGACCCAGTACTTC
clone size: -; V gene: TRBV30; J gene: TRBJ1-2; D gene: TRBD1; CDR3 protein: CAWSGQGVMYTF; CDR3 DNA: TGTGCCTGGAGTGGACAGGGGGTAATGTACACCTTC
clone size: -; V gene: TRBV29-1; J gene: TRBJ2-4; D gene: -; CDR3 protein: CSVSVGNIQYF; CDR3 DNA: TGCAGCGTGAGCGTGGGGAACATTCAGTACTTC
clone size: -; V gene: TRBV30; J gene: TRBJ2-1; D gene: -; CDR3 protein: CAWSTLGQGSNEQFF; CDR3 DNA: TGTGCCTGGAGTACGCTAGGGCAGGGCAGCAATGAGCAGTTCTTC
clone size: -; V gene: TRBV2; J gene: TRBJ1-5; D gene: TRBD1; CDR3 protein: CASSGQGAVGNQPQHF; CDR3 DNA: TGTGCCAGCAGCGGACAGGGGGCAGTGGGCAATCAGCCCCAGCATTTT
clone size: -; V gene: TRBV15; J gene: TRBJ2-5; D gene: -; CDR3 protein: CATSTPGGQETQYF; CDR3 DNA: TGTGCCACCAGCACACCCGGGGGCCAAGAGACCCAGTACTTC
clone size: once; V gene: TRBV30; J gene: TRBJ1-1; D gene: -; CDR3 protein: CAGHRVNTEAFF; CDR3 DNA: TGTGCCGGTCACAGGGTGAACACTGAAGCTTTCTTT
clone size: -; V gene: TRBV29-1; J gene: TRBJ1-2; D gene: -; CDR3 protein: CSVLGENYGYTF; CDR3 DNA: TGCAGCGTCCTGGGGGAAAACTATGGCTACACCTTC
clone size: -; V gene: TRBV29-1; J gene: TRBJ2-1; D gene: -; CDR3 protein: CSVDGQSYNEQFF; CDR3 DNA: TGCAGCGTTGACGGGCAATCCTACAATGAGCAGTTCTTC
clone size: -; V gene: TRBV25-1; J gene: TRBJ1-2; D gene: -; CDR3 protein: CASSERGGGYGYTF; CDR3 DNA: TGTGCCAGCAGTGAGAGGGGAGGGGGCTATGGCTACACCTTC
clone size: -; V gene: TRBV5-1; J gene: TRBJ1-6; D gene: TRBD1; CDR3 protein: CASSLAPPGQGNSPLHF; CDR3 DNA: TGCGCCAGCAGCTTGGCGCCCCCGGGACAGGGCAATTCACCCCTCCACTTT
clone size: -; V gene: TRBV7-2; J gene: TRBJ1-5; D gene: -; CDR3 protein: CASSLENNQVNQPQHF; CDR3 DNA: TGTGCCAGCAGCTTAGAGAACAATCAAGTCAATCAGCCCCAGCATTTT
clone size: few; V gene: TRBV4-3; J gene: TRBJ2-2; D gene: TRBD1; CDR3 protein: CASSQPGQGRTGELFF; CDR3 DNA: TGCGCCAGCAGCCAACCGGGACAGGGACGAACCGGGGAGCTGTTTTTT
clone size: -; V gene: TRBV7-6; J gene: TRBJ2-5; D gene: -; CDR3 protein: CASSHGRDQETQYF; CDR3 DNA: TGTGCCAGCAGCCACGGACGGGACCAAGAGACCCAGTACTTC
clone size: -; V gene: TRBV29-1; J gene: TRBJ1-2; D gene: -; CDR3 protein: CSVEVKEGGGYTF; CDR3 DNA: TGCAGCGTTGAAGTAAAAGAGGGGGGCGGCTACACCTTC
clone size: -; V gene: TRBV29-1; J gene: TRBJ2-1; D gene: TRBD2; CDR3 protein: CSVEMTSGGAGEQFF; CDR3 DNA: TGCAGCGTTGAGATGACTAGCGGGGGGGCCGGTGAGCAGTTCTTC
clone size: -; V gene: TRBV7-2; J gene: TRBJ2-1; D gene: -; CDR3 protein: CASSSLMNEQFF; CDR3 DNA: TGTGCCAGCAGCTCCCTCATGAATGAGCAGTTCTTC
clone size: -; V gene: TRBV9; J gene: TRBJ2-5; D gene: TRBD2; CDR3 protein: CASSVDLAGGQQETQYF; CDR3 DNA: TGTGCCAGCAGCGTAGATTTAGCGGGGGGGCAACAAGAGACCCAGTACTTC
clone size: -; V gene: TRBV27; J gene: TRBJ1-5; D gene: -; CDR3 protein: CASSPTQYSELTSNQPQHF; CDR3 DNA: TGTGCCAGCAGTCCTACACAATACAGTGAACTAACTAGCAATCAGCCCCAGCATTTT
clone size: -; V gene: TRBV2; J gene: TRBJ2-3; D gene: TRBD2; CDR3 protein: CASSAETSGGVDTQYF; CDR3 DNA: TGTGCCAGCAGCGCTGAGACTAGCGGGGGGGTAGATACGCAGTATTTT
clone size: -; V gene: TRBV29-1; J gene: TRBJ1-1; D gene: -; CDR3 protein: CSVGRINTEAFF; CDR3 DNA: TGCAGCGTTGGACGGATAAACACTGAAGCTTTCTTT
clone size: once; V gene: TRBV2; J gene: TRBJ2-7; D gene: -; CDR3 protein: CASSRDNRVEQYF; CDR3 DNA: TGTGCCAGCAGCAGGGACAACCGGGTCGAGCAGTACTTC
clone size: -; V gene: TRBV5-6; J gene: TRBJ2-7; D gene: TRBD1; CDR3 protein: CASSPSDRIISYEQYF; CDR3 DNA: TGTGCCAGCAGCCCATCGGACAGGATCATCTCCTACGAGCAGTACTTC
clone size: -; V gene: TRBV29-1; J gene: TRBJ2-3; D gene: TRBD2; CDR3 protein: CSSSGGSTDTQYF; CDR3 DNA: TGCAGCTCCAGCGGGGGTAGCACAGATACGCAGTATTTT
clone size: few; V gene: TRBV6-5; J gene: TRBJ1-6; D gene: TRBD1; CDR3 protein: CATRWTGSNSPLHF; CDR3 DNA: TGTGCCACCCGATGGACAGGTTCTAATTCACCCCTCCACTTT
clone size: few; V gene: TRBV6-6; J gene: TRBJ1-2; D gene: TRBD1; CDR3 protein: CASSGQGASSRGYTF; CDR3 DNA: TGTGCCAGCAGTGGACAGGGGGCATCATCGCGTGGCTACACCTTC
clone size: once; V gene: TRBV2; J gene: TRBJ2-2; D gene: TRBD1; CDR3 protein: CASSEQGATGELFF; CDR3 DNA: TGTGCCAGCAGTGAACAGGGGGCCACCGGGGAGCTGTTTTTT
clone size: -; V gene: TRBV30; J gene: TRBJ2-1; D gene: -; CDR3 protein: CAWSVTRFEQFF; CDR3 DNA: TGTGCCTGGAGCGTTACTAGGTTTGAGCAGTTCTTC
clone size: -; V gene: TRBV13; J gene: TRBJ1-3; D gene: -; CDR3 protein: CASSLTVSSGNTIYF; CDR3 DNA: TGTGCCAGCAGCCTAACAGTCAGCTCTGGAAACACCATATATTTT
clone size: -; V gene: TRBV5-4; J gene: TRBJ1-2; D gene: -; CDR3 protein: CASSLLQGPGGYTF; CDR3 DNA: TGTGCCAGCAGCTTGCTGCAGGGGCCCGGGGGCTACACCTTC
clone size: -; V gene: TRBV12-5; J gene: TRBJ2-5; D gene: TRBD1; CDR3 protein: CASVATGGWETQYF; CDR3 DNA: TGTGCTAGTGTAGCAACAGGGGGTTGGGAGACCCAGTACTTC
clone size: few; V gene: TRBV29-1; J gene: TRBJ2-3; D gene: -; CDR3 protein: CSVDLADTQYF; CDR3 DNA: TGCAGCGTTGACCTAGCGGATACGCAGTATTTT
clone size: -; V gene: TRBV7-8; J gene: TRBJ1-2; D gene: TRBD1; CDR3 protein: CASSLVPRQGSYGYTF; CDR3 DNA: TGTGCCAGCAGCTTAGTACCCCGACAGGGGAGCTATGGCTACACCTTC
clone size: -; V gene: TRBV29-1; J gene: TRBJ2-1; D gene: -; CDR3 protein: CSVDSDRKNNEQFF; CDR3 DNA: TGCAGCGTTGACTCGGACCGTAAGAACAATGAGCAGTTCTTC